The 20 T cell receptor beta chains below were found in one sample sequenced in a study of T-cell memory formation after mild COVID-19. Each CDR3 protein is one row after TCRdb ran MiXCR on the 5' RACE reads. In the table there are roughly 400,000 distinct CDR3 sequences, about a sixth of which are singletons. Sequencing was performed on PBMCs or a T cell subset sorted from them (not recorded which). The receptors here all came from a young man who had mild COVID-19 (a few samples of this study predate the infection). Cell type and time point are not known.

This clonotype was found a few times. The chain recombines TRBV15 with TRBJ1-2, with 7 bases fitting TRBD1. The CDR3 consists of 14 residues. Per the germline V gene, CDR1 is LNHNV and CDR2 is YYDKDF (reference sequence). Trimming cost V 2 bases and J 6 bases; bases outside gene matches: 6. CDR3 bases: TGTGCCACCAGCAGACGACAGGGACTGGATGGCTACACCTTC. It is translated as CATSRRQGLDGYTF.

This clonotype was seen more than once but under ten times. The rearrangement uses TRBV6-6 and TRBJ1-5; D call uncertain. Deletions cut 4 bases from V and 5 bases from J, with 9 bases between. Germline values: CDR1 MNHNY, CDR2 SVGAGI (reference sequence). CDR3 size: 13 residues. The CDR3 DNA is TGTGCCAGCAGTTTTGACGTTTATCAGCCCCAGCATTTT. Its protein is CASSFDVYQPQHF.

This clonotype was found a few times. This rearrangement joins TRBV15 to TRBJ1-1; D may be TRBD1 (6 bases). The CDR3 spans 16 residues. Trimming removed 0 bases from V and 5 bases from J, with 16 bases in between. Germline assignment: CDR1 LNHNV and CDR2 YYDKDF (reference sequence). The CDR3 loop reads CATSRDWEQRGTEAFF. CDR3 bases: TGTGCCACCAGCAGAGATTGGGAGCAAAGGGGGACTGAAGCTTTCTTT.

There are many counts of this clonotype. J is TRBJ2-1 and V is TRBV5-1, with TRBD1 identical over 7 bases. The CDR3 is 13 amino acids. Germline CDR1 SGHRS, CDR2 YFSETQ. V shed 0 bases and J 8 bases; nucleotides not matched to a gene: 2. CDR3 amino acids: CASSLEQGHEQFF. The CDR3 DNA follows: TGCGCCAGCAGCTTGGAACAGGGGCATGAGCAGTTCTTC.

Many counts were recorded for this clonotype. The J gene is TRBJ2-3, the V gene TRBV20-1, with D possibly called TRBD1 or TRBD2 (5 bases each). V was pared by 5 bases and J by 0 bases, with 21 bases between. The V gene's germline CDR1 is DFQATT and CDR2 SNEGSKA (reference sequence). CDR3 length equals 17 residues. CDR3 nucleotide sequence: TGCAGTGCTTTCAACCCCTTGGTCAGGGAGAGCACAGATACGCAGTATTTT. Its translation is CSAFNPLVRESTDTQYF.

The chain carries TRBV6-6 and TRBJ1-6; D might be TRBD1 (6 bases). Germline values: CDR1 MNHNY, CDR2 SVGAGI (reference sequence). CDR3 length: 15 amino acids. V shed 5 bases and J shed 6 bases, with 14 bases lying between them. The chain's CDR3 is CASSEGTSFNSPLHF. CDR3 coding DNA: TGTGCCAGCAGTGAAGGGACAAGCTTTAATTCACCCCTCCACTTT.

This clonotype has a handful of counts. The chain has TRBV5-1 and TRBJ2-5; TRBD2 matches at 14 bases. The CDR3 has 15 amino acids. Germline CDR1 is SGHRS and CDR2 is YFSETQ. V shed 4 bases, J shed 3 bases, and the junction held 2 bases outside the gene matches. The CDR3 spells CASSEGLAGEETQYF. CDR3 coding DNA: TGCGCCAGCAGCGAGGGACTAGCGGGGGAAGAGACCCAGTACTTC.

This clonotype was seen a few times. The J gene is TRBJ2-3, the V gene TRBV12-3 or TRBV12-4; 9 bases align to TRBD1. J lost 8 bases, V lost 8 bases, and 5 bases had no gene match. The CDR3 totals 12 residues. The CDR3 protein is CASGTGPATQYF. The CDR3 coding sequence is TGTGCCAGCGGGACAGGGCCGGCTACGCAGTATTTT.

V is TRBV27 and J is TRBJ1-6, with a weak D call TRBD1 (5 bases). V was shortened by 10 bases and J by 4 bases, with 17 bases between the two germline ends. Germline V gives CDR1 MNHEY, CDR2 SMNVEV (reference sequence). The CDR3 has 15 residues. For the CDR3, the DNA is TGTGCCACATTGGCGGCTTGGGGGTATAATTCACCCCTCCACTTT. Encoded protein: CATLAAWGYNSPLHF.

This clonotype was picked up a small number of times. This CDR3 reads CASRFPGQGDQPQHF. The CDR3 DNA reads TGTGCCAGCAGATTCCCGGGACAGGGTGATCAGCCCCAGCATTTT. The chain joins TRBV6-2 or TRBV6-3 to TRBJ1-5, with TRBD1 identical over 9 bases. The junction had 8 bases not matched to a gene; V was cut back by 6 bases and J by 5 bases. The germline gives CDR1 MNHEY, CDR2 SVGEGT. The CDR3 extends over 15 amino acids.

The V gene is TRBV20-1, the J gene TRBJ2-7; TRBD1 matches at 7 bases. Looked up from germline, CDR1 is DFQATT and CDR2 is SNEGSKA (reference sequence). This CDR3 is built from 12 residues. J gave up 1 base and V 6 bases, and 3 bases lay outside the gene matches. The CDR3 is CSARGQSYEQYF. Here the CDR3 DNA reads TGCAGTGCAAGGGGACAGTCCTACGAGCAGTACTTC.

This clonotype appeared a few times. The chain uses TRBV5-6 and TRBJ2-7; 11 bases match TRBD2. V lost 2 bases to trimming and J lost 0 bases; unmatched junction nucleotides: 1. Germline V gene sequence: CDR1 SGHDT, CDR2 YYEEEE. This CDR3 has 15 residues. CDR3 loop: CASSFGTSGSYEQYF. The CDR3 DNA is TGTGCCAGCAGCTTCGGGACTAGCGGCTCCTACGAGCAGTACTTC.

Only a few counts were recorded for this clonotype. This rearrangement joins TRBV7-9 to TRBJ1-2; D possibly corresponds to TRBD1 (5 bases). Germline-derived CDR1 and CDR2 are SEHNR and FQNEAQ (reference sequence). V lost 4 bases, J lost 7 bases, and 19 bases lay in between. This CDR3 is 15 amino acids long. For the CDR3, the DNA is TGTGCCAGCAGCTCTGTGAGTGGGGCACGAACTGGCTACACCTTC. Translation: CASSSVSGARTGYTF. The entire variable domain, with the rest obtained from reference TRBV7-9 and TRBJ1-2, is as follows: DTGVSQNPRHKITKRGQNVTFRCDPISEHNRLYWYRQTLGQGPEFLTYFQNEAQLEKSRLLSDRFSAERPKGSFSTLEIQRTEQGDSAMYLCASSSVSGARTGYTFGSGTRLTVV.

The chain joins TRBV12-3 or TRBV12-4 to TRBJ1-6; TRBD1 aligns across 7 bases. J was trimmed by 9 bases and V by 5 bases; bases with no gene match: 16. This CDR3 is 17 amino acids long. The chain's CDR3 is CASSPLYRQGRGSPLHF. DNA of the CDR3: TGTGCCAGCAGTCCACTATATCGACAGGGTCGAGGTTCACCCCTCCACTTT.

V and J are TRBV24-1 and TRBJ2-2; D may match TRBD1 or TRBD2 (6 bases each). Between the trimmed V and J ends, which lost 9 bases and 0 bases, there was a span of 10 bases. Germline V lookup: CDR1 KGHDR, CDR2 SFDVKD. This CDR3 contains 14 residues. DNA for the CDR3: TGTGCCACCGCCGGGGGCGCGAACACCGGGGAGCTGTTTTTT. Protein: CATAGGANTGELFF.

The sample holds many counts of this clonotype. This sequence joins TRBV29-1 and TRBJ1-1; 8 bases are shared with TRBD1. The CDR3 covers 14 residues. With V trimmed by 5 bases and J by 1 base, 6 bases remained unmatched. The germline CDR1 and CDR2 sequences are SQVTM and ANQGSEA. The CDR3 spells CSVYTGGANTEAFF. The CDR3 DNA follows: TGCAGCGTTTACACAGGGGGAGCGAACACTGAAGCTTTCTTT. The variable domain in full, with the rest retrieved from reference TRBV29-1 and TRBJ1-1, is SAVISQKPSRDICQRGTSLTIQCQVDSQVTMMFWYRQQPGQSLTLIATANQGSEATYESGFVIDKFPISRPNLTFSTLTVSNMSPEDSSIYLCSVYTGGANTEAFFGQGTRLTVV.

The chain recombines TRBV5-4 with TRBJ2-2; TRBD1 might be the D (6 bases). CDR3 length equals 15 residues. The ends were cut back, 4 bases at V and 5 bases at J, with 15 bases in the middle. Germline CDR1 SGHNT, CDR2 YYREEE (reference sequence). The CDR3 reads CASSRDMRGTGELFF. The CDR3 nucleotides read TGTGCCAGCAGCAGGGACATGAGAGGAACCGGGGAGCTGTTTTTT.

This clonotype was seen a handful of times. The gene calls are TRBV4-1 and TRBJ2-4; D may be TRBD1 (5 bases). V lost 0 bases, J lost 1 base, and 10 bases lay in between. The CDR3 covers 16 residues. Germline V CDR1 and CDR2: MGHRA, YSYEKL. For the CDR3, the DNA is TGCGCCAGCAGCCAAGATGGCCCAGGGGCCAAAAACATTCAGTACTTC. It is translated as CASSQDGPGAKNIQYF.

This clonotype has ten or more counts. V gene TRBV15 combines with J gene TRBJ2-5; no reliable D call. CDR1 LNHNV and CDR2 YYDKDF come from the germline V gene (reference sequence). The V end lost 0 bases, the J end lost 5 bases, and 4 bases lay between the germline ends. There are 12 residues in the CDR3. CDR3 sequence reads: CATSRDTETQYF. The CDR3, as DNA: TGTGCCACCAGCAGAGATACTGAGACCCAGTACTTC.

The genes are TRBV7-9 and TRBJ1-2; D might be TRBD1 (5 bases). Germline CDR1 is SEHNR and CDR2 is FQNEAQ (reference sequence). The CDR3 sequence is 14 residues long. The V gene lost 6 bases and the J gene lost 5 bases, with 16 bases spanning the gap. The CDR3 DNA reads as TGTGCCAGCAGGAGAGGTACCAGGGAATATGGCTACACCTTC. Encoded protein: CASRRGTREYGYTF. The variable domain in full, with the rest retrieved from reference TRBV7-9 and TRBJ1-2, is DTGVSQNPRHKITKRGQNVTFRCDPISEHNRLYWYRQTLGQGPEFLTYFQNEAQLEKSRLLSDRFSAERPKGSFSTLEIQRTEQGDSAMYLCASRRGTREYGYTFGSGTRLTVV.